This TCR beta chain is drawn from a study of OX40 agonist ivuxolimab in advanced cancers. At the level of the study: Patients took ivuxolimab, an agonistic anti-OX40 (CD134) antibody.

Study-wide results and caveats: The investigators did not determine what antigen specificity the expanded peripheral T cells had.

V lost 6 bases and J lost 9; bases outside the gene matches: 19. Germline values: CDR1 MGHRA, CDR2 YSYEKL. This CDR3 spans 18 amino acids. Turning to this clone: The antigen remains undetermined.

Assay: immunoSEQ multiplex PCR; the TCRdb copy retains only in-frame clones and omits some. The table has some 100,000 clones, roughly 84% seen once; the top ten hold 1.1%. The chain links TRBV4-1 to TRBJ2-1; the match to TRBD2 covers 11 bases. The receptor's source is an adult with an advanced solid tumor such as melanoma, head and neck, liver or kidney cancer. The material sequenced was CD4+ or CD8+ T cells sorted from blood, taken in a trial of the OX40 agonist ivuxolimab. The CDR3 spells CASSPRFQTSGASGEQFF. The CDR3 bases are TGCGCCAGCAGTCCTAGATTCCAGACTAGCGGGGCGTCGGGTGAGCAGTTCTTC.